Following are 2 T cell receptor beta chains from one sample sequenced in a study of shared clonotypes between healthy human individuals. Profiled with immunoSEQ multiplex PCR; TCRdb holds only in-frame clones, not every one. The sample has roughly 680,000 clones, over 55% seen once; the top ten hold over 1.5%. Specimen: memory CD4+ T cells sorted from blood. Subset reported: CD45RA-negative fraction. All receptors derive from a woman in her 30s in good health.

The chain joins TRBV7-9 to TRBJ2-1; 16 bases line up with TRBD2. V lost 4 bases and J lost 7; bases outside the gene matches: 7. This CDR3 comprises 17 residues. CDR1 SEHNR and CDR2 FQNEAQ come from the germline V gene (reference sequence). CDR3 bases: TGTGCCAGCAGCTCGGGACTAGCGGGAGGGCCCCTAAATGAGCAGTTCTTC. Translated: CASSSGLAGGPLNEQFF. The variable domain in full, with the rest retrieved from reference TRBV7-9 and TRBJ2-1, is DTGVSQNPRHKITKRGQNVTFRCDPISEHNRLYWYRQTLGQGPEFLTYFQNEAQLEKSRLLSDRFSAERPKGSFSTLEIQRTEQGDSAMYLCASSSGLAGGPLNEQFFGPGTRLTVL.

J is TRBJ2-7 and V is TRBV5-1; D is possibly TRBD1 (5 bases). V lost 4 bases to trimming and J lost 6 bases, with 17 bases between them. Germline V gives CDR1 SGHRS, CDR2 YFSETQ. CDR3 length equals 14 residues. The CDR3 sequence is CASSPTVGPSEQYF. CDR3 sequence (DNA): TGCGCCAGCAGCCCGACAGTTGGTCCCTCCGAGCAGTACTTC.